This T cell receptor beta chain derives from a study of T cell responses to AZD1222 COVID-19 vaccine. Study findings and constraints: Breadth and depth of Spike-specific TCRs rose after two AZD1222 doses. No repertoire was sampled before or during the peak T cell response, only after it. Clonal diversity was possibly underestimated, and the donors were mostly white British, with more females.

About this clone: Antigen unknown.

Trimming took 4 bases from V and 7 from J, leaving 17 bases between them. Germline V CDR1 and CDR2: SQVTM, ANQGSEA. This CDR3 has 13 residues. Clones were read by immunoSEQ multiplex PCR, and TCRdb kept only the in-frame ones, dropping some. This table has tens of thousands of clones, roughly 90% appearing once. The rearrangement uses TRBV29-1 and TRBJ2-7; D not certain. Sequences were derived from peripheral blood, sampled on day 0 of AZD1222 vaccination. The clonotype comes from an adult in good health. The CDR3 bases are TGCAGCGTTGCTGTGCCCTTGGAATTAGAGCAGTACTTC. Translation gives CSVAVPLELEQYF.